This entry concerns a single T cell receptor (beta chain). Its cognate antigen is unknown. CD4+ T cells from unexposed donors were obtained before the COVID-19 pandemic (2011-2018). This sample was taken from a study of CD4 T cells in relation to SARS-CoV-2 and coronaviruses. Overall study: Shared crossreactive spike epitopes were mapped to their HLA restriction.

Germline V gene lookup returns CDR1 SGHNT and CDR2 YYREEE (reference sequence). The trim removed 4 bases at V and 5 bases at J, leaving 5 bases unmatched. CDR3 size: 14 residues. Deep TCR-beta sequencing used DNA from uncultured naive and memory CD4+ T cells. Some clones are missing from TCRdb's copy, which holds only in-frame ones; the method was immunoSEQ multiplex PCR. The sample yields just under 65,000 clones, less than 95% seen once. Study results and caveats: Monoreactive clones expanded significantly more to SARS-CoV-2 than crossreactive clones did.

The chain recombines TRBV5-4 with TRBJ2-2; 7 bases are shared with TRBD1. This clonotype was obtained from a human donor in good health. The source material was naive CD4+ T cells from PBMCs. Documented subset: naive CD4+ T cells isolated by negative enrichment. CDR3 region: CASSRQGGTGELFF. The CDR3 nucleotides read TGTGCCAGCAGCCGACAGGGTGGGACCGGGGAGCTGTTTTTT.